This entry concerns a single T cell receptor beta chain. The specificity of this receptor is unknown. The sample holds no much larger clone one base away, and base qualities are not on file. This record comes from a study of T cell responses to AZD1222 COVID-19 vaccine (dated by TCRdb to the early 2020s). Describing the broader study: TCR sequencing was performed for approximately 240 trial participants, of whom some 200 were given two doses of AZD1222 and around 25 were given two doses of MenACWY control vaccine. Enrollment into the trials was organized by age into subgroups of 18-55, 56-69 and 70-plus years, and those subgroups contained approximately 160, 26 and 62 TCR-sequenced participants, respectively.

Results and caveats for the whole study, not just this receptor: In the small 56-69-year group, the increase in depth fell short of significance, most likely because of low power. Participants were mostly white British, with more females than males. The authors suggested clonal diversity may have been underestimated. Epitopes outside the regions mutated in the B.1.351 and B.1.1.7 variants were reportedly recognized by nearly half of the unique spike-specific TCRs. Conclusions about previously exposed vaccinees were limited because only six AZD1222 recipients were SARS-CoV-2 seropositive at baseline. No day 14 peak-response samples were available, so repertoires were characterized only after the peak T cell response. After two AZD1222 doses, both the breadth and the depth of spike-specific TCRs were significantly higher than at day 0 and than in MenACWY recipients. Vaccine-associated CD4 TCRs spanned the whole spike protein, with dominant responses in regions 160-218 and 743-854.

This sample's time point label indicates: about 28 days (+/-7) after the second vaccine dose. Because spike-specific TCR depth and breadth did not differ between the two schedules, AZD1222 recipients who got a second dose at roughly 4 weeks were pooled with those who got a second dose at roughly 12 weeks. Samples from vaccinated people were obtained from the UK trials COV001 and COV002, which included a single-blind randomized controlled phase 2/3 trial of AZD1222 (ChAdOx1 nCoV-19) in healthy adults. For TCRbeta chain sequencing, PBMC samples from trial participants were taken at day 0 and at day 28 after the second dose. The CDR3 regions of human TCRbeta chains were analyzed by immunosequencing. In the paper's pipeline: Repertoire TCRs were matched against a reference library of SARS-CoV-2-specific TCRs generated with the MIRA antigen-specificity platform. Breadth meant the fraction of unique TCRs that were SARS-CoV-2-associated, whereas depth meant the fraction of total T cells that were SARS-CoV-2-associated. Using the MIRA data, every spike-specific TCR was mapped to the spike region that the TCR reacted to and assigned to either a CD4 or a CD8 class. Log10-transformed breadth and depth values were compared by one-way ANOVA with Sidak's multiple comparisons tests. TCRdb provides this immuneACCESS table in a form limited to in-frame rearrangements. Some clones are lacking; in checked studies, under half of them reflect an unresolved V gene, and why the rest are absent is not known. That table furnishes V, J and clone size, whereas the DNA furnished D and trimming. The sample yields about 170,000 clones; around 90% were counted once. The ten largest clones add up to less than 1.3% of the sample.

The sample was peripheral blood, taken 28 days after the second AZD1222 dose. The source of this sequence is an adult who received the AZD1222 COVID-19 vaccine.

The sequenced DNA is TGTGCCAGCAGTCTGGGACAGGGGGCGGGTGTAACTGAAGCTTTCTTT. It translates as CASSLGQGAGVTEAFF. This chain joins TRBV27 to TRBJ1-1; 12 bases in between match TRBD1. CDR3 length: 16 amino acids, cysteine to phenylalanine. Here the CDR3 DNA is all that survives: 48 bases in frame from base 1. V is cut back by 5 bases and J by 5 bases, with 9 bases in the junction unmatched. The CDR1 and CDR2 encoded by the germline V gene (reference sequence) are MNHEY and SMNVEV.